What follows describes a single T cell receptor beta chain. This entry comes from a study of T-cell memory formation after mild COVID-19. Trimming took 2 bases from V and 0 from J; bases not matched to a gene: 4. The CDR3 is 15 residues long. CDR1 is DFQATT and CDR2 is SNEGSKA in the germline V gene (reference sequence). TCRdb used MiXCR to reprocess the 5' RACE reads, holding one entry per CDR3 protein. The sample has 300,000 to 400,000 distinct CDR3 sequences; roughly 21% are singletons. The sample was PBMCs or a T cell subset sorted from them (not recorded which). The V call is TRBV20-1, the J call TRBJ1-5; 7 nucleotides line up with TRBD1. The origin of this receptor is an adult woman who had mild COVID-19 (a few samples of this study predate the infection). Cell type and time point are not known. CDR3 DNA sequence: TGCAGTGCTAGAAGGACAGGACCTAGCAATCAGCCCCAGCATTTT. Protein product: CSARRTGPSNQPQHF.